This T cell receptor (beta chain) was retrieved from a study of T cell responses to AZD1222 COVID-19 vaccine. The germline gives CDR1 SGHRS, CDR2 YFSETQ. This CDR3 has 12 residues. Trimming pared 4 bases from V and 9 bases from J, leaving 12 bases between. Clones were sequenced by immunoSEQ multiplex PCR, and TCRdb holds only the in-frame ones, with some missing. The sample contains some 150,000 clones, over 80% of which appear only once. This clone has only one observation. This rearrangement joins TRBV5-1 to TRBJ2-3; D might be TRBD1 (6 bases). This sequence was found in an adult in good health. The sample was peripheral blood, taken on day 0 of MenACWY control vaccination. For the CDR3, the DNA is TGCGCCAGCAGCGACACCGGGACAACGCAGTATTTT. The encoded protein is CASSDTGTTQYF. The full variable domain, its missing parts supplied by reference TRBV5-1 and TRBJ2-3, is KAGVTQTPRYLIKTRGQQVTLSCSPISGHRSVSWYQQTPGQGLQFLFEYFSETQRNKGNFPGRFSGRQFSNSRSEMNVSTLELGDSALYLCASSDTGTTQYFGPGTRLTVL.